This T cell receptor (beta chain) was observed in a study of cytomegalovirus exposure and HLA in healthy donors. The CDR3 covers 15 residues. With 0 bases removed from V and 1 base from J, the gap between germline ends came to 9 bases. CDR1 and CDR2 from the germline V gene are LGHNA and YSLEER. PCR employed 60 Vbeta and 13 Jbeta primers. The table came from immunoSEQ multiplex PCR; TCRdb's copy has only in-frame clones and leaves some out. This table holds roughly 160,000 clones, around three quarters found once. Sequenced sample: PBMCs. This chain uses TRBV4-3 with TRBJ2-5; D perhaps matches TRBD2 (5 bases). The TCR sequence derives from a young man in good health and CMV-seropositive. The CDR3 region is CASSQDPLGQETQYF. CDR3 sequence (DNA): TGCGCCAGCAGCCAAGACCCACTAGGCCAAGAGACCCAGTACTTC.